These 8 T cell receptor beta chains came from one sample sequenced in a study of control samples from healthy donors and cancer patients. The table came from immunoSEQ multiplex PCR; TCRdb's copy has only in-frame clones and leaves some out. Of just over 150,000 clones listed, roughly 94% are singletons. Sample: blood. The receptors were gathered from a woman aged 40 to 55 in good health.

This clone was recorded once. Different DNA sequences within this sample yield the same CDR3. The CDR3 DNA sequence: TGTGCCAGCAGCGGGCCCGGGGGTGAGCAGTTCTTC. This sequence encodes CASSGPGGEQFF. J is TRBJ2-1 and V is TRBV9; possibly TRBD2 for D (6 bases). There are 12 residues in the CDR3. Trimming left V 3 bases short and J 9 bases short, with 10 bases between. Germline assignment: CDR1 SGDLS and CDR2 YYNGEE.

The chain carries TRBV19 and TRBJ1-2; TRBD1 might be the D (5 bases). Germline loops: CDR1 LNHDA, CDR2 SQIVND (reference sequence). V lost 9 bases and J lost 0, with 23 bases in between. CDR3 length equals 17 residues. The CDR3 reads CASTRDADPRANYGYTF. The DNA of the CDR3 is TGTGCCAGCACCCGGGACGCCGACCCCCGGGCTAACTATGGCTACACCTTC.

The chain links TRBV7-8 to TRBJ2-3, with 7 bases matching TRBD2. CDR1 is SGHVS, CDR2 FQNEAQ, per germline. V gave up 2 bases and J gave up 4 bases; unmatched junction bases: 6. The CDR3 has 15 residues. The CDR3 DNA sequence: TGTGCCAGCAGCTTACTAAGCGGGGCTGCAGATACGCAGTATTTT. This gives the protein CASSLLSGAADTQYF.

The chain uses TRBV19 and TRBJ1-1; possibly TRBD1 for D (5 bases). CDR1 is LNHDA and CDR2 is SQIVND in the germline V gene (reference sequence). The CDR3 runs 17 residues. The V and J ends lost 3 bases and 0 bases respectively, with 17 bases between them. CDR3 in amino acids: CASSIVYRRQMNTEAFF. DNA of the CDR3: TGTGCCAGTAGTATCGTCTACAGGCGACAAATGAACACTGAAGCTTTCTTT.

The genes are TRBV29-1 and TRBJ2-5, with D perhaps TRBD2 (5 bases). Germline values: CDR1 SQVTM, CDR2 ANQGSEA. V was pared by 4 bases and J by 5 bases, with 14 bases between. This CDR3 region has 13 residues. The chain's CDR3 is CSVVVGDRETQYF. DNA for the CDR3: TGCAGCGTTGTTGTCGGGGATAGGGAGACCCAGTACTTC.

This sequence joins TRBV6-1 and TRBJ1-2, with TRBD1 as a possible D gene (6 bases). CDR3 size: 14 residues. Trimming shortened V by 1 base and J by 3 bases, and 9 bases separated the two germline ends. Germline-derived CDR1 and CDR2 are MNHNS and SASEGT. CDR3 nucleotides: TGTGCCAGCAGTGAAGTTAAGGGGGACTATGGCTACACCTTC. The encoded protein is CASSEVKGDYGYTF.

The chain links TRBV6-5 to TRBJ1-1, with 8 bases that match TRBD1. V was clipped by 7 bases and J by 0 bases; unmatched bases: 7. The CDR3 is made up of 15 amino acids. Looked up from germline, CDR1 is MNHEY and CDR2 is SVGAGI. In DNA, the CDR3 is TGTGCCAGCACCCGGACAGGGACTATGAACACTGAAGCTTTCTTT. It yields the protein CASTRTGTMNTEAFF.

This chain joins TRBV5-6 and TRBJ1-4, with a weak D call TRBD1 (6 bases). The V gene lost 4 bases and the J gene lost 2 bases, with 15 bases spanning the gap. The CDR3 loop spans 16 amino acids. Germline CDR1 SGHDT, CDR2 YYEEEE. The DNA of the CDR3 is TGTGCCAGCAGCATGGGGGGGACACCGACTAATGAAAAACTGTTTTTT. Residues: CASSMGGTPTNEKLFF.